These 12 T cell receptor beta chains share one sample of origin, sequenced in a study of blood T cell repertoires in COVID-19. Sequenced by immunoSEQ multiplex PCR; TCRdb stores in-frame clones only, minus some. The sample lists 75,000 to 90,000 clones, roughly 80% occurring once. Sequences were obtained from peripheral blood. Receptors were obtained from a man older than 75 with active or convalescent COVID-19.

The CDR3 coding sequence is TGTGCCAGCAGCCACGCCCGGGGGGCCGGGAACACTGAAGCTTTCTTT. Translating gives CASSHARGAGNTEAFF. The chain combines TRBV11-3 with TRBJ1-1; D may be TRBD1 (6 bases). V lost 5 bases and J 1 base, leaving 17 bases between the germline ends. The germline CDR1 and CDR2 sequences are SGHNT and YENEEA. There are 16 residues in the CDR3.

This chain connects TRBV28 to TRBJ1-2; 7 nucleotides agree with TRBD1. V gave up 7 bases and J gave up 7 bases; unmatched junction bases: 6. CDR1 is MDHEN, CDR2 SYDVKM, per germline. The CDR3 totals 12 residues. The CDR3 DNA reads as TGTGCCAGCAAGACAGGGACGGTTGGCTACACCTTC. It encodes CASKTGTVGYTF.

The rearrangement links TRBV14 to TRBJ2-2; TRBD2 matches at 8 bases. CDR1 and CDR2 from the germline V gene are SGHDN and FVKESK. The CDR3 covers 15 residues. J gave up 6 bases and V 1 base, and 4 bases lay outside the gene matches. For the CDR3, the DNA is TGTGCCAGCAGCCAAGGTCTAGCGGGCTCCGGGGAGCTGTTTTTT. Its translation: CASSQGLAGSGELFF.

The chain combines TRBV5-1 with TRBJ2-2; 7 positions agree with TRBD1. Germline V CDR1 and CDR2: SGHRS, YFSETQ. With 4 bases clipped from V and 2 bases from J, the junction kept 5 bases outside the gene matches. CDR3 length: 15 amino acids. The CDR3 DNA is TGCGCCAGCAGCGCCGGGACAGCCAACACCGGGGAGCTGTTTTTT. Residues: CASSAGTANTGELFF. The entire variable domain, with the rest obtained from reference TRBV5-1 and TRBJ2-2, is as follows: KAGVTQTPRYLIKTRGQQVTLSCSPISGHRSVSWYQQTPGQGLQFLFEYFSETQRNKGNFPGRFSGRQFSNSRSEMNVSTLELGDSALYLCASSAGTANTGELFFGEGSRLTVL.

This clone was detected a few times. The J gene is TRBJ1-4, the V gene TRBV7-9; the match to TRBD1 covers 7 bases. Germline-derived CDR1 and CDR2 are SEHNR and FQNEAQ (reference sequence). V gave up 7 bases and J gave up 5 bases; unmatched junction bases: 7. The CDR3 runs to 14 residues. The DNA for the CDR3 is TGTGCCAGCACCGCAGGGGGTCGAAATGAAAAACTGTTTTTT. This sequence encodes CASTAGGRNEKLFF.

The CDR3 sequence is CASSRWTEDTEAFF. CDR3 in DNA: TGTGCCAGCAGCCGATGGACAGAGGACACTGAAGCTTTCTTT. This chain uses TRBV3-1 (or the pseudogene TRBV3-2) with TRBJ1-1; D is perhaps TRBD1 (6 bases). Germline loops: CDR1 LGHDT, CDR2 YNNKEL (reference sequence). V was shortened by 4 bases and J by 3 bases, with 12 bases between the two germline ends. The CDR3 runs to 14 residues.

This sequence joins TRBV28 and TRBJ1-5; D is unresolved. V was trimmed by 3 bases and J by 4 bases, leaving 10 bases between them. The CDR3 is 14 residues long. The germline gives CDR1 MDHEN, CDR2 SYDVKM. CDR3 loop: CASSFWAANQPQHF. In DNA form, the CDR3 reads TGTGCCAGCAGTTTCTGGGCAGCAAATCAGCCCCAGCATTTT.

The chain couples TRBV6-1 to TRBJ1-4; 7 bases match TRBD1. Germline assignment: CDR1 MNHNS and CDR2 SASEGT. The V gene end was trimmed by 0 bases and the J gene end by 7 bases; junction bases not matched to a gene: 5. The CDR3 contains 15 residues. The CDR3 reads CASSEAGQSFEKLFF. Here the CDR3 DNA reads TGTGCCAGCAGTGAAGCGGGACAGTCTTTTGAAAAACTGTTTTTT.

This rearrangement joins TRBV5-1 to TRBJ2-1; 13 positions match TRBD2. This CDR3 is built from 15 residues. V was clipped by 4 bases and J by 5 bases; unmatched bases: 3. CDR1 is SGHRS and CDR2 is YFSETQ in the germline V gene. The CDR3 here is CASSPTSGGNNEQFF. The CDR3 nucleotides are TGCGCCAGCAGCCCGACTAGCGGGGGGAACAATGAGCAGTTCTTC.

This clone was detected a few times. The V gene is TRBV7-3, the J gene TRBJ2-1; the match to TRBD1 covers 10 bases. This CDR3 has 16 residues. From germline, CDR1 is SGHTA and CDR2 FQGTGA. The J segment lost 6 bases and the V segment lost 4 bases, leaving 9 bases of the junction unmatched. DNA for the CDR3: TGTGCCAGCAGCTCGGACCGGGACAGGGGTGGCAATGAGCAGTTCTTC. This encodes CASSSDRDRGGNEQFF.

This sequence joins TRBV21-1 and TRBJ1-3. TRBV21-1 is shown as a pseudogene. The CDR3 runs 16 residues. The CDR3 sequence: CASSKVRGASGNTIYF. The CDR3 DNA follows: TGTGCCAGCAGCAAAGTTCGGGGGGCCTCTGGAAACACCATATATTTT.

The chain joins TRBV11-2 to TRBJ2-5; tentative D call: TRBD1 (6 bases). Germline V gives CDR1 SGHAT, CDR2 FQNNGV. The length of the CDR3 is 14 residues. Trimming cost V 1 base and J 2 bases, with 8 bases left between them. CDR3 region: CASSLGQAQETQYF. DNA for the CDR3: TGTGCCAGCAGCTTAGGACAGGCGCAAGAGACCCAGTACTTC.